What follows are 6 T cell receptor beta chains derived from one specimen sequenced in a study of Ad26.COV2.S vaccination and SARS-CoV-2 variants. Sequencing used immunoSEQ multiplex PCR; TCRdb keeps in-frame clones, though not all of them. The table records 400,000 to 500,000 clones, approximately 92% of them present only once. Described treatment: roughly 20 received Ad26.COV2.S at low or high dose, single or two shots; a few received placebo; per-sample allocation not given. At day 63 after the first vaccine or placebo injection, samples were drawn. The sequencing used peripheral blood, collected in a trial of Ad26.COV2.S vaccine versus placebo. These receptors originate from a person between 18 and 65 years old who received the Ad26.COV2.S COVID-19 vaccine or a placebo.

In its sample, this clone was seen a few times. The chain employs TRBV6-5 and TRBJ1-2; D is ambiguous. The CDR3 contains 12 residues. CDR1 and CDR2 (germline): MNHEY, SVGAGI. Between the trimmed V and J ends, which lost 5 bases and 9 bases, there was a span of 13 bases. The CDR3: CASSTATRSYTF. CDR3 nucleotides: TGTGCCAGCAGTACCGCGACGCGTAGCTACACCTTC.

V gene TRBV5-1 combines with J gene TRBJ2-1; D is perhaps TRBD1 (6 bases). The ends were cut back, 4 bases at V and 4 bases at J, with 15 bases in the middle. The germline V gene encodes CDR1 SGHRS and CDR2 YFSETQ. The CDR3 length is 15 residues. CDR3 bases: TGCGCCAGCAGCAGAAGGACAGAAATATACAATGAGCAGTTCTTC. It is translated as CASSRRTEIYNEQFF.

The gene calls are TRBV10-3 and TRBJ1-2, with TRBD1 matching 7 bases. This CDR3 spans 13 amino acids. The V and J ends lost 8 bases and 0 bases, in that order; junction bases with no gene match: 3. Germline V gives CDR1 ENHRY, CDR2 SYGVKD. The CDR3 coding sequence is TGTGCCATCTGGACAGGAGCTAACTATGGCTACACCTTC. It specifies CAIWTGANYGYTF.

The chain is built from TRBV5-4 and TRBJ2-1; possibly TRBD1 for D (8 bases). Germline values: CDR1 SGHNT, CDR2 YYREEE (reference sequence). Trimming removed 3 bases from V and 0 bases from J, with 13 bases in between. This CDR3 region has 16 residues. CDR3: CASSSQGGSSYNEQFF. The DNA of the CDR3 is TGTGCCAGCAGCTCACAGGGGGGGAGCTCCTACAATGAGCAGTTCTTC.

This chain uses TRBV30 with TRBJ2-4, with D perhaps matching TRBD2 (5 bases). The CDR3 length is 13 residues. Germline values: CDR1 GTSNPN, CDR2 SVGIG (reference sequence). The ends were cut back, 6 bases at V and 3 bases at J, with 12 bases in the middle. CDR3 protein: CACDGGGKNIQYF. Here the CDR3 DNA reads TGTGCCTGCGACGGTGGAGGCAAAAACATTCAGTACTTC.

This clone was recorded once. V gene TRBV11-2 combines with J gene TRBJ2-1; 11 positions agree with TRBD2. Losses at the gene ends were 5 bases for V and 2 bases for J; bases not matched to a gene: 2. The germline gives CDR1 SGHAT, CDR2 FQNNGV. The CDR3 has 15 amino acids. In nucleotides, the CDR3 is TGTGCCAGCAGCGGGGGACTAGCGGCCTACAATGAGCAGTTCTTC. It encodes CASSGGLAAYNEQFF.